Presented here are 6 T cell receptor beta chains from one specimen sequenced in a study of cytomegalovirus exposure and HLA in healthy donors. The PCR was carried out with 60 Vbeta primers and 13 Jbeta primers. Sequencing used immunoSEQ multiplex PCR; TCRdb keeps in-frame clones, though not all of them. The sample contains some 150,000 clones, around 78% of which appear only once. Specimen: PBMCs. These receptors all stem from a man aged 40-49 years in good health and CMV-seronegative.

The chain links TRBV7-3 to TRBJ2-7; 9 bases map to TRBD1. Germline values: CDR1 SGHTA, CDR2 FQGTGA. The CDR3 extends over 15 amino acids. The V segment lost 3 bases and the J segment 5 bases; nucleotides outside the gene matches: 8. CDR3 DNA sequence: TGTGCCAGCAGCTTGACAGGGGGAAAAGGAGACGAGCAGTACTTC. It specifies CASSLTGGKGDEQYF.

The chain couples TRBV18 to TRBJ2-7; weak D call: TRBD2 (6 bases). CDR3 length: 14 amino acids. Trimming removed 2 bases at V and 3 bases at J, with 11 bases between. Germline CDR1 reads KGHSH; CDR2 reads LQKENI. This CDR3 reads CASSPGDWFYEQYF. The DNA for the CDR3 is TGTGCCAGCTCACCAGGGGACTGGTTCTACGAGCAGTACTTC.

CDR3: CASSLRGATNTGELFF. DNA of the CDR3: TGTGCCAGCAGTTTACGCGGGGCCACGAACACCGGGGAGCTGTTTTTT. V gene TRBV28 combines with J gene TRBJ2-2; maybe TRBD2 (6 bases). This CDR3 has 16 residues. Germline CDR1 and CDR2: MDHEN and SYDVKM. V lost 2 bases to trimming and J lost 0 bases, with 10 bases between them.

The chain employs TRBV4-3 and TRBJ1-1; D perhaps matches TRBD1 (6 bases). This CDR3 region has 18 residues. V dropped 0 bases and J dropped 1 base, with 18 bases sitting between them. In germline, CDR1 is LGHNA, CDR2 YSLEER. The DNA of the CDR3 is TGCGCCAGCAGCCAAGATTCTCGGGACAAGCCTAAGAACACTGAAGCTTTCTTT. Its protein is CASSQDSRDKPKNTEAFF.

This chain joins TRBV28 and TRBJ1-5, with no clear D. The V end lost 10 bases, the J end lost 2 bases, and 12 bases lay between the germline ends. The CDR3 spans 13 residues. From germline, CDR1 is MDHEN and CDR2 SYDVKM. The chain's CDR3 is CATDSLRNQPQHF. For the CDR3, the DNA is TGTGCCACGGACTCCTTGCGCAATCAGCCCCAGCATTTT.

The chain couples TRBV5-1 to TRBJ2-3; possible D gene TRBD2, 5 bases. Trimming left V 2 bases short and J 4 bases short, with 11 bases between. CDR1 and CDR2 from the germline V gene are SGHRS and YFSETQ. The CDR3 extends over 14 amino acids. This CDR3 is CASSFGTEADTQYF. CDR3 bases: TGCGCCAGCAGCTTTGGAACGGAGGCAGATACGCAGTATTTT.